The 28 T cell receptor beta chains listed next were all sequenced from one sample in a study of cytomegalovirus exposure and HLA in healthy donors. 13 Jbeta primers and 60 Vbeta primers were used for the PCR. TCRdb's copy holds only in-frame clones and misses some; the assay was immunoSEQ multiplex PCR. The sample includes approximately 160,000 clones, roughly four fifths of them seen just once. The sample was PBMCs. These receptors all stem from a woman between 40 and 55 years old in good health and CMV-seronegative.

The chain links TRBV19 to TRBJ1-2; D not certain. In germline, CDR1 is LNHDA, CDR2 SQIVND (reference sequence). V was trimmed by 3 bases and J by 2 bases, leaving 10 bases between them. The CDR3 totals 14 residues. The DNA of the CDR3 is TGTGCCAGTAGTATCGGCGGCCAAAACTATGGCTACACCTTC. Residues: CASSIGGQNYGYTF.

This rearrangement joins TRBV30 to TRBJ2-5; the match to TRBD2 covers 9 bases. The CDR3 runs to 14 residues. V shed 3 bases and J 5 bases; nucleotides not matched to a gene: 7. The germline V gene encodes CDR1 GTSNPN and CDR2 SVGIG (reference sequence). The CDR3 sequence: CAWSPGLAVETQYF. The CDR3 DNA reads as TGTGCCTGGAGCCCGGGACTAGCAGTGGAGACCCAGTACTTC.

This clone occurred once. The J gene is TRBJ2-7, the V gene TRBV28, with 7 bases aligning to TRBD1. Germline CDR1 and CDR2: MDHEN and SYDVKM. The CDR3 loop spans 14 amino acids. With 5 bases clipped from V and 3 bases from J, the junction kept 7 bases outside the gene matches. The CDR3 spells CASSHQTGNYEQYF. The DNA for the CDR3 is TGTGCCAGCAGTCACCAGACAGGGAACTACGAGCAGTACTTC.

The chain employs TRBV2 and TRBJ2-2, with TRBD2 matching 7 bases. CDR1 and CDR2 from the germline V gene are SNHLY and FYNNEI. The CDR3 spans 15 residues. V lost 6 bases to trimming and J lost 2 bases; unmatched junction nucleotides: 6. CDR3 residues: CASRGGAGNTGELFF. The CDR3 DNA reads as TGTGCCAGCAGGGGCGGAGCGGGAAACACCGGGGAGCTGTTTTTT. The full variable domain, rest sourced from reference TRBV2 and TRBJ2-2, is EPEVTQTPSHQVTQMGQEVILRCVPISNHLYFYWYRQILGQKVEFLVSFYNNEISEKSEIFDDQFSVERPDGSNFTLKIRSTKLEDSAMYFCASRGGAGNTGELFFGEGSRLTVL.

The chain combines TRBV13 with TRBJ2-7; TRBD2 matches at 7 bases. V trimming: 5 bases; J trimming: 1 base; junction bases outside the gene matches: 11. The CDR3 has 16 residues. Germline CDR1 and CDR2: PRHDT and FYEKMQ (reference sequence). The CDR3 DNA reads TGTGCCAGCAGCCTTATGGGGGACTACCCTTCCTACGAGCAGTACTTC. It encodes CASSLMGDYPSYEQYF.

The table lists this clone with a count of one. The V and J genes are TRBV28 and TRBJ2-7, with 8 nucleotides matching TRBD1. Germline trimming cut 6 bases from V and 1 base from J; bases unmatched to any gene: 8. The CDR3 totals 15 residues. Germline CDR1 and CDR2: MDHEN and SYDVKM. This CDR3 is CASRYGTGFSYEQYF. The DNA of the CDR3 is TGTGCCAGCAGATACGGGACAGGTTTTTCCTACGAGCAGTACTTC.

Regarding this clone: The germline gene is not matched at one end of the junction; a read error may be the cause. J is TRBJ2-7 and V is TRBV6-1; 14 nucleotides match TRBD2. CDR1 and CDR2 (germline): MNHNS, SASEGT. This CDR3 has 12 amino acids. DNA for the CDR3: TGTGCCATCGGGACTAGCGGGAGAACTTACCTATTC. Translated: CAIGTSGRTYLF.

The chain is built from TRBV19 and TRBJ1-2; TRBD1 matches 8 bases. Trimming cost V 7 bases and J 7 bases; bases outside gene matches: 8. In germline, CDR1 is LNHDA, CDR2 SQIVND (reference sequence). CDR3 length equals 13 residues. The CDR3 sequence is CASNRGARLGYTF. The CDR3 coding sequence is TGTGCCAGTAACAGGGGGGCGCGTCTTGGCTACACCTTC.

This chain links TRBV19 with TRBJ2-5; 9 nucleotides line up with TRBD1. After removal of 6 bases from V and 5 bases from J, the junction contained 16 bases not matched to a gene. The CDR3 extends over 17 amino acids. Germline CDR1 LNHDA, CDR2 SQIVND (reference sequence). The CDR3 nucleotides are TGTGCCAGTAGCCCGGCCGGCCTCGGGACAGGGCGCGAGACCCAGTACTTC. This codes for CASSPAGLGTGRETQYF.

This sequence joins TRBV7-8 and TRBJ2-7; a weak D match, TRBD2 (5 bases). This CDR3 spans 14 amino acids. Trimming pared 0 bases from V and 6 bases from J, leaving 12 bases between. CDR1 is SGHVS, CDR2 FQNEAQ, per germline. CDR3 DNA sequence: TGTGCCAGCAGCTTAGCCCCCCTCGAGGGCGAGCAGTACTTC. Its protein product is CASSLAPLEGEQYF.

This clone was counted once. The chain links TRBV6-1 to TRBJ2-1, with D maybe TRBD2 (5 bases). This CDR3 region has 19 residues. V lost 1 base and J 0 bases, leaving 19 bases between the germline ends. Per the germline V gene, CDR1 is MNHNS and CDR2 is SASEGT. CDR3 coding DNA: TGTGCCAGCAGTGAAGAGGCTAGCCAGGTCTTAGGCTCCTACAATGAGCAGTTCTTC. Protein: CASSEEASQVLGSYNEQFF.

The chain carries TRBV9 and TRBJ2-7; tentative D call: TRBD2 (5 bases). CDR3 length: 15 amino acids. Trimming stripped 0 bases from V and 1 base from J, with 11 bases between. Germline V gene sequence: CDR1 SGDLS, CDR2 YYNGEE. The CDR3 is CASSVGTGSSYEQYF. The CDR3 DNA is TGTGCCAGCAGCGTAGGGACTGGTTCTTCCTACGAGCAGTACTTC.

The V gene is TRBV28, the J gene TRBJ2-1; the match to TRBD2 covers 13 bases. V was clipped by 4 bases and J by 7 bases; unmatched bases: 10. CDR1 is MDHEN and CDR2 is SYDVKM in the germline V gene. CDR3 length equals 17 residues. The CDR3 reads CASSSPQLAGGRNEQFF. CDR3 nucleotide sequence: TGTGCCAGCAGTTCCCCCCAACTAGCGGGAGGGAGGAATGAGCAGTTCTTC. Full variable domain (missing parts from reference TRBV28 and TRBJ2-1): DVKVTQSSRYLVKRTGEKVFLECVQDMDHENMFWYRQDPGLGLRLIYFSYDVKMKEKGDIPEGYSVSREKKERFSLILESASTNQTSMYLCASSSPQLAGGRNEQFFGPGTRLTVL.

The chain is built from TRBV7-9 and TRBJ2-7; D is ambiguous. V was shortened by 1 base and J by 2 bases, with 12 bases between the two germline ends. The CDR3 is made up of 15 amino acids. CDR1 is SEHNR and CDR2 is FQNEAQ in the germline V gene (reference sequence). CDR3 nucleotides: TGTGCCAGCAGCTTAGGAGGCTCAACCACCTACGAGCAGTACTTC. Translating gives CASSLGGSTTYEQYF.

V usage is TRBV27 and J usage is TRBJ2-1; a possible D gene is TRBD1 (5 bases). V gave up 3 bases and J gave up 6 bases, with 12 bases separating them. The CDR3 sequence is 14 residues long. The germline V gene encodes CDR1 MNHEY and CDR2 SMNVEV (reference sequence). This CDR3 reads CASSFQGLGNEQFF. The CDR3 DNA is TGTGCCAGCAGTTTTCAGGGTCTAGGCAATGAGCAGTTCTTC.

In this sample, this clone turned up once. The V gene is TRBV11-3, the J gene TRBJ1-1; 7 bases agree with TRBD1. The CDR3 contains 14 residues. With 1 base clipped from V and 4 bases from J, the junction kept 3 bases outside the gene matches. Germline V gene lookup returns CDR1 SGHNT and CDR2 YENEEA. The CDR3 DNA is TGTGCCAGCAGCTTAGCAGGGGGGAGCACTGAAGCTTTCTTT. Protein sequence: CASSLAGGSTEAFF. Looking up the rest from reference TRBV11-3 and TRBJ1-1 gives the full variable domain: EAGVVQSPRYKIIEKKQPVAFWCNPISGHNTLYWYLQNLGQGPELLIRYENEEAVDDSQLPKDRFSAERLKGVDSTLKIQPAELGDSAVYLCASSLAGGSTEAFFGQGTRLTVV.

CDR3 nucleotides: TGTGCCAGCAGTCAGAGGCTGTACACTGAAGCTTTCTTT. This sequence encodes CASSQRLYTEAFF. This chain connects TRBV2 to TRBJ1-1; no clear D. Germline V CDR1 and CDR2: SNHLY, FYNNEI. The CDR3 runs to 13 residues. The V and J ends lost 5 bases and 3 bases respectively, with 10 bases between them. Full variable domain (remainder filled in from reference TRBV2 and TRBJ1-1): EPEVTQTPSHQVTQMGQEVILRCVPISNHLYFYWYRQILGQKVEFLVSFYNNEISEKSEIFDDQFSVERPDGSNFTLKIRSTKLEDSAMYFCASSQRLYTEAFFGQGTRLTVV.

There are a few counts of this clone. The DNA for the CDR3 is TGTGCCAGCACGGGCGGAGGTGCCTATGAAAAACTGTTTTTT. It translates to CASTGGGAYEKLFF. The J gene is TRBJ1-4, the V gene TRBV6-1; D remains ambiguous. The CDR3 runs 14 residues. The germline CDR1 and CDR2 sequences are MNHNS and SASEGT. V was shortened by 7 bases and J by 6 bases, with 15 bases between the two germline ends.

This clone showed up just once. V gene TRBV25-1 combines with J gene TRBJ1-1; the D is unclear. Trimming removed 0 bases at V and 11 bases at J, with 19 bases between. CDR1 and CDR2 from the germline V gene are MGHDK and SYGVNS. This CDR3 is built from 15 residues. CDR3 protein: CASSEYSTGRATAFF. DNA for the CDR3: TGTGCCAGCAGTGAATATAGTACCGGGAGAGCGACGGCTTTCTTT.

This clone has only a few counts. The rearrangement joins TRBV2 to TRBJ1-1; a weak D match, TRBD1 (6 bases). CDR1 and CDR2 from the germline V gene are SNHLY and FYNNEI. V lost 7 bases and J lost 3, with 12 bases in between. The CDR3 loop spans 13 amino acids. The CDR3 bases are TGTGCCAGCAAGGGGGATAGGGACACTGAAGCTTTCTTT. Protein: CASKGDRDTEAFF.

The gene calls are TRBV11-3 and TRBJ1-4, with 9 bases identical to TRBD1. Germline lookup yields CDR1 SGHNT and CDR2 YENEEA. Trimming at V came to 5 bases and at J to 6 bases, leaving 10 bases not matched to a gene. The CDR3 covers 16 residues. CDR3 nucleotide sequence: TGTGCCAGCAGCCTTACAAGGACAGGGGCGGATGAAAAACTGTTTTTT. Its protein product is CASSLTRTGADEKLFF.

V gene TRBV7-8 combines with J gene TRBJ1-6; D may be TRBD1 (5 bases). Germline V gene lookup returns CDR1 SGHVS and CDR2 FQNEAQ. This CDR3 spans 14 amino acids. Trimming pared 2 bases from V and 10 bases from J, leaving 12 bases between. The CDR3 DNA reads TGTGCCAGCAGCTTAAGCAAGGGGCAATCACCCCTCCACTTT. It is translated as CASSLSKGQSPLHF.

Comments on this clone: The same CDR3 can be traced to other DNA sequences in this sample. This sequence joins TRBV5-1 and TRBJ2-5, with TRBD2 matching over 11 bases. The germline gives CDR1 SGHRS, CDR2 YFSETQ. V gave up 0 bases and J gave up 2 bases; unmatched junction bases: 0. The CDR3 contains 15 residues. The CDR3 region is CASSLGTSGQETQYF. Written as DNA, the CDR3 is TGCGCCAGCAGCTTGGGGACTAGCGGGCAAGAGACCCAGTACTTC.

Regarding this clone: Within the sample, other DNA sequences also encode this same CDR3. This chain joins TRBV9 and TRBJ1-1; D unclear. Germline lookup yields CDR1 SGDLS and CDR2 YYNGEE. The V gene lost 0 bases and the J gene lost 0 bases, with 3 bases spanning the gap. CDR3 length equals 13 residues. The CDR3 coding sequence is TGTGCCAGCAGCGTAGCGGTGAACACTGAAGCTTTCTTT. It translates to CASSVAVNTEAFF.

The rearrangement uses TRBV14 and TRBJ1-1; D is undetermined. With 2 bases removed from V and 4 bases from J, the gap between germline ends came to 23 bases. There are 18 residues in the CDR3. CDR1 SGHDN and CDR2 FVKESK come from the germline V gene. For the CDR3, the DNA is TGTGCCAGCAGCCAACTAATTCGCCCCGGCCTTGCGGGCACTGAAGCTTTCTTT. Protein: CASSQLIRPGLAGTEAFF. Filled out from reference TRBV14 and TRBJ1-1, the complete variable domain reads EAGVTQFPSHSVIEKGQTVTLRCDPISGHDNLYWYRRVMGKEIKFLLHFVKESKQDESGMPNNRFLAERTGGTYSTLKVQPAELEDSGVYFCASSQLIRPGLAGTEAFFGQGTRLTVV.

This CDR3 reads CSVPSPLGTGVHEQYF. The CDR3 region has the DNA TGCAGCGTTCCCTCTCCCCTGGGGACAGGGGTTCACGAGCAGTACTTC. This chain connects TRBV29-1 to TRBJ2-7, with TRBD1 matching 10 bases. This CDR3 region has 16 residues. Per the germline V gene, CDR1 is SQVTM and CDR2 is ANQGSEA. Germline trimming cut 5 bases from V and 5 bases from J; bases unmatched to any gene: 15.

V usage is TRBV19 and J usage is TRBJ2-5, with 13 bases that match TRBD2. V dropped 10 bases and J dropped 9; count of bases not matched to a gene: 8. The CDR3 consists of 13 residues. Germline V gives CDR1 LNHDA, CDR2 SQIVND (reference sequence). The CDR3 region is CATGTSGIRSQYF. The DNA of the CDR3 is TGTGCCACCGGGACTAGCGGGATAAGGTCCCAGTACTTC. Full variable domain (missing parts from reference TRBV19 and TRBJ2-5): DGGITQSPKYLFRKEGQNVTLSCEQNLNHDAMYWYRQDPGQGLRLIYYSQIVNDFQKGDIAEGYSVSREKKESFPLTVTSAQKNPTAFYLCATGTSGIRSQYFGPGTRLLVL.

The rearrangement uses TRBV11-3 and TRBJ2-1; tentatively, D is TRBD2 (6 bases). CDR3 size: 14 residues. Trimming took 5 bases from V and 5 from J, leaving 13 bases between them. Per the germline V gene, CDR1 is SGHNT and CDR2 is YENEEA. The DNA for the CDR3 is TGTGCCAGCAGCCTCGGGACTTCTCACAATGAGCAGTTCTTC. Its protein product is CASSLGTSHNEQFF.